This T cell receptor beta chain was recorded in a study of T cell responses to AZD1222 COVID-19 vaccine. Study at large: Some second doses came at about 4 weeks and others at about 12 weeks; these were pooled. Study-wide points: Spike as a whole was targeted by vaccine-associated CD4 TCRs, dominant at 160-218 and 743-854. The sample set comprised mostly white British donors with more females, and clonal diversity was possibly underestimated.

The CDR3 is made up of 20 amino acids. Method: immunoSEQ multiplex PCR; TCRdb's copy keeps in-frame clones and lacks some. The data hold over 80,000 clones, with around 89% observed a single time. Of note for this clone: The target antigen is unknown.

V is TRBV21-1 and J is TRBJ2-7; the table's D gene call, TRBD2, was not cross checked with the DNA. TRBV21-1 is a documented pseudogene. This TCR was recovered from an adult in good health. Sequencing used peripheral blood, obtained on day 0 of AZD1222 vaccination. CDR3: CARSKLEGGIAGVLSYEQYF. The CDR3 DNA is TGTGCCAGGAGTAAACTAGAGGGGGGAATAGCGGGAGTTTTATCCTACGAGCAGTACTTC.